These T cell receptor beta chains were read from a single sample in a study of T cells in Graves' hyperthyroidism and ophthalmopathy. TCRdb ran MiXCR on the multiplex PCR reads and lists one entry per CDR3 protein. This table holds some 740,000 distinct CDR3 sequences, 13% to 15% found once. Sequenced material: blood. These receptors all stem from a young woman with Graves' hyperthyroidism. The CDR3 runs from the conserved cysteine through the conserved F or W. The order of the fields is CDR3 protein, CDR3 DNA, V gene, CDR3 length, clone size, D gene, J gene. A D gene is named only where the DNA matches it firmly. Clone sizes are given selectively: once, few, many, or a class where the clone is expanded.

CDR3aa: CASSQEGPGRGNTEAFF; CDR3nt: TGTGCCAGCAGCCAAGAAGGTCCGGGGAGGGGGAACACTGAAGCTTTCTTT; v_gene: TRBV4-2; len: 17; abundance: .; d_gene: .; j_gene: TRBJ1-1
CDR3aa: CAISESSMADTQYF; CDR3nt: TGTGCCATCAGTGAGAGTAGCATGGCAGATACGCAGTATTTT; v_gene: TRBV10-3; len: 14; abundance: once; d_gene: .; j_gene: TRBJ2-3
CDR3aa: CASRPDRVVTYNEQFF; CDR3nt: TGTGCCAGCAGGCCGGACAGGGTTGTGACCTACAATGAGCAGTTCTTC; v_gene: TRBV6-1; len: 16; abundance: few; d_gene: TRBD1; j_gene: TRBJ2-1
CDR3aa: CASSLIEGSLWGGSYNEQFF; CDR3nt: TGTGCCAGCAGCTTAATAGAGGGCAGCCTTTGGGGCGGCAGCTACAATGAGCAGTTCTTC; v_gene: TRBV7-9; len: 20; abundance: .; d_gene: .; j_gene: TRBJ2-1
CDR3aa: CASSQGTRGESSYEQYF; CDR3nt: TGTGCCAGCAGCCAGGGGACAAGGGGGGAGAGCTCCTACGAGCAGTACTTC; v_gene: TRBV7-9; len: 17; abundance: few; d_gene: .; j_gene: TRBJ2-7
CDR3aa: CASRGTSGGTGELFF; CDR3nt: TGTGCCAGCAGGGGGACTAGCGGAGGCACCGGGGAGCTGTTTTTT; v_gene: TRBV2; len: 15; abundance: many; d_gene: TRBD2; j_gene: TRBJ2-2
CDR3aa: CASSKRGMNTEAFF; CDR3nt: TGTGCCAGCAGCAAGAGAGGAATGAACACTGAAGCTTTCTTT; v_gene: TRBV7-8; len: 14; abundance: many; d_gene: .; j_gene: TRBJ1-1
CDR3aa: CASGTQETQYF; CDR3nt: TGTGCTAGTGGCACCCAAGAGACCCAGTACTTC; v_gene: TRBV12-5; len: 11; abundance: .; d_gene: .; j_gene: TRBJ2-5
CDR3aa: CSAEMVGYEKLFF; CDR3nt: TGCAGTGCTGAGATGGTGGGATACGAAAAACTGTTTTTT; v_gene: TRBV20-1; len: 13; abundance: .; d_gene: .; j_gene: TRBJ1-4
CDR3aa: CASSSPNGGLAAYNEQFF; CDR3nt: TGCGCCAGCAGCTCTCCCAACGGGGGACTAGCGGCCTACAATGAGCAGTTCTTC; v_gene: TRBV5-1; len: 18; abundance: .; d_gene: TRBD2; j_gene: TRBJ2-1
CDR3aa: CATNRDSQETQYF; CDR3nt: TGTGCCACCAACCGGGACAGCCAAGAGACCCAGTACTTC; v_gene: TRBV2; len: 13; abundance: .; d_gene: TRBD1; j_gene: TRBJ2-5
CDR3aa: CASSFDQPQHF; CDR3nt: TGTGCCAGCAGTTTTGATCAGCCCCAGCATTTT; v_gene: TRBV28; len: 11; abundance: few; d_gene: .; j_gene: TRBJ1-5
CDR3aa: CASSSPDSYGYTF; CDR3nt: TGTGCCAGCAGCTCTCCAGACAGCTATGGCTACACCTTC; v_gene: TRBV9; len: 13; abundance: few; d_gene: .; j_gene: TRBJ1-2
CDR3aa: CASSSFSGAAETQYF; CDR3nt: TGTGCCAGCAGTTCCTTTTCCGGGGCGGCGGAGACCCAGTACTTC; v_gene: TRBV6-2/TRBV6-3; len: 15; abundance: few; d_gene: .; j_gene: TRBJ2-5
CDR3aa: CASSLEVVLVYEQYF; CDR3nt: TGTGCCAGCAGCTTAGAGGTCGTGCTAGTCTACGAGCAGTACTTC; v_gene: TRBV11-2; len: 15; abundance: many; d_gene: .; j_gene: TRBJ2-7
CDR3aa: CASSKGTGNTGELFF; CDR3nt: TGCGCCAGCAGCAAGGGAACAGGGAACACCGGGGAGCTGTTTTTT; v_gene: TRBV5-1; len: 15; abundance: many; d_gene: .; j_gene: TRBJ2-2
CDR3aa: CASSAAGHNFMNTEAFF; CDR3nt: TGTGCCAGCAGCGCAGCGGGACATAACTTCATGAACACTGAAGCTTTCTTT; v_gene: TRBV11-2; len: 17; abundance: many; d_gene: .; j_gene: TRBJ1-1
CDR3aa: CASRVIDQGAYEQYF; CDR3nt: TGTGCCAGCAGGGTCATCGACCAGGGCGCCTACGAGCAGTACTTC; v_gene: TRBV6-5; len: 15; abundance: many; d_gene: .; j_gene: TRBJ2-7
CDR3aa: CASSPAAGTWEDYGYTF; CDR3nt: TGTGCCAGCTCACCAGCGGCCGGGACATGGGAAGACTATGGCTACACCTTC; v_gene: TRBV18; len: 17; abundance: few; d_gene: .; j_gene: TRBJ1-2
CDR3aa: CASSVGNVGGYEQYF; CDR3nt: TGTGCCAGCAGCGTAGGGAACGTGGGGGGCTACGAGCAGTACTTC; v_gene: TRBV9; len: 15; abundance: few; d_gene: .; j_gene: TRBJ2-7
CDR3aa: CASSLKANTGELFF; CDR3nt: TGTGCCAGCAGCTTAAAGGCGAACACCGGGGAGCTGTTTTTT; v_gene: TRBV7-9; len: 14; abundance: many; d_gene: .; j_gene: TRBJ2-2
CDR3aa: CASSGSGQGDQPQHF; CDR3nt: TGTGCCAGCAGTGGGTCGGGACAGGGTGATCAGCCCCAGCATTTT; v_gene: TRBV6-1; len: 15; abundance: .; d_gene: TRBD1; j_gene: TRBJ1-5
CDR3aa: CASPPGGLAVYNEQFF; CDR3nt: TGTGCCAGCCCCCCTGGAGGTCTAGCGGTCTACAATGAGCAGTTCTTC; v_gene: TRBV28; len: 16; abundance: many; d_gene: TRBD2; j_gene: TRBJ2-1
CDR3aa: CASSPELAGDEQYF; CDR3nt: TGTGCCAGCTCACCTGAGCTAGCGGGAGACGAGCAGTACTTC; v_gene: TRBV18; len: 14; abundance: few; d_gene: TRBD2; j_gene: TRBJ2-7
CDR3aa: CAWGDISTYEQYF; CDR3nt: TGTGCCTGGGGGGACATATCCACCTACGAGCAGTACTTC; v_gene: TRBV30; len: 13; abundance: many; d_gene: .; j_gene: TRBJ2-7
CDR3aa: CASRRTSAPYEQYF; CDR3nt: TGTGCCAGCAGGAGGACTAGCGCACCCTACGAGCAGTACTTC; v_gene: TRBV6-1; len: 14; abundance: .; d_gene: TRBD2; j_gene: TRBJ2-7
CDR3aa: CASSFFPQEANYGYTF; CDR3nt: TGTGCCAGCAGCTTCTTCCCACAGGAAGCTAACTATGGCTACACCTTC; v_gene: TRBV7-9; len: 16; abundance: few; d_gene: .; j_gene: TRBJ1-2
CDR3aa: CASSLEAGSVQYF; CDR3nt: TGCGCCAGCAGCTTGGAGGCAGGGAGCGTTCAGTACTTC; v_gene: TRBV5-1; len: 13; abundance: few; d_gene: .; j_gene: TRBJ2-4
CDR3aa: CAIRPPLTDTQYF; CDR3nt: TGTGCCATCAGGCCCCCACTCACAGATACGCAGTATTTT; v_gene: TRBV10-3; len: 13; abundance: .; d_gene: .; j_gene: TRBJ2-3
CDR3aa: CASRPVAAAEQYF; CDR3nt: TGTGCCAGCAGACCCGTAGCGGCCGCCGAGCAGTACTTC; v_gene: TRBV11-2; len: 13; abundance: many; d_gene: .; j_gene: TRBJ2-7
CDR3aa: CSAPRLAAYNEQFF; CDR3nt: TGCAGTGCTCCACGACTAGCGGCCTACAATGAGCAGTTCTTC; v_gene: TRBV20-1; len: 14; abundance: few; d_gene: TRBD2; j_gene: TRBJ2-1
CDR3aa: CASSFGRSGGSTDTQYF; CDR3nt: TGTGCCAGCAGCTTTGGAAGGTCGGGTGGGAGCACAGATACGCAGTATTTT; v_gene: TRBV11-3; len: 17; abundance: few; d_gene: .; j_gene: TRBJ2-3
CDR3aa: CASSPDSFLSNQPQHF; CDR3nt: TGCGCCAGCAGCCCTGACAGTTTCCTTAGCAATCAGCCCCAGCATTTT; v_gene: TRBV4-1; len: 16; abundance: few; d_gene: .; j_gene: TRBJ1-5
CDR3aa: CSVIYVGSYNEQFF; CDR3nt: TGCAGCGTCATTTATGTTGGCTCCTACAATGAGCAGTTCTTC; v_gene: TRBV29-1; len: 14; abundance: .; d_gene: .; j_gene: TRBJ2-1
CDR3aa: CASESRASSYEQYF; CDR3nt: TGTGCCAGCGAGAGTCGGGCTAGCTCCTACGAGCAGTACTTC; v_gene: TRBV7-2; len: 14; abundance: many; d_gene: .; j_gene: TRBJ2-7
CDR3aa: CAWSVGRTVSYEQYF; CDR3nt: TGTGCCTGGAGTGTAGGGCGGACCGTCTCCTACGAGCAGTACTTC; v_gene: TRBV30; len: 15; abundance: .; d_gene: .; j_gene: TRBJ2-7
CDR3aa: CASSFGWGGGSYNEQFF; CDR3nt: TGTGCCAGCAGTTTCGGTTGGGGGGGGGGCTCCTACAATGAGCAGTTCTTC; v_gene: TRBV12-3/TRBV12-4; len: 17; abundance: many; d_gene: TRBD2; j_gene: TRBJ2-1
CDR3aa: CASSPGASGTYEQYF; CDR3nt: TGTGCCAGCTCACCTGGGGCCAGCGGGACCTACGAGCAGTACTTC; v_gene: TRBV18; len: 15; abundance: few; d_gene: TRBD2; j_gene: TRBJ2-7
CDR3aa: CASGRLAGGRNEQFF; CDR3nt: TGTGCCAGCGGGAGACTAGCGGGAGGGAGAAATGAGCAGTTCTTC; v_gene: TRBV2; len: 15; abundance: many; d_gene: TRBD2; j_gene: TRBJ2-1